The 32 T cell receptor beta chains in this list originate from one sample, sequenced in a study of early T cells in non-severe SARS-CoV-2 infection. TCRdb re-called the 5' RACE reads through MiXCR, storing one row per CDR3 protein. The repertoire consists of some 33,000 distinct CDR3 sequences, with approximately 6% occurring once and the leading ten covering 13%. The sample taken for sequencing was whole blood. The source is an adult who was a healthcare worker with PCR-confirmed SARS-CoV-2 infection or an uninfected control (not recorded which).

At least ten counts were recorded for this clonotype. This chain links TRBV6-6 with TRBJ1-1; the D gene is possibly TRBD1 (5 bases). CDR3 size: 15 residues. The ends were cut back, 1 base at V and 1 base at J, with 10 bases in the middle. Per germline, CDR1 MNHNY and CDR2 SVGAGI (reference sequence). The CDR3 is CASSYFDRQNTEAFF. CDR3 sequence (DNA): TGTGCCAGCAGTTACTTCGACAGACAGAACACTGAAGCTTTCTTT.

In this sample, this clonotype turned up many times. This chain links TRBV12-3 or TRBV12-4 with TRBJ1-6; D gene uncertain. CDR3 size: 13 residues. Trimming cost V 7 bases and J 7 bases, with 11 bases left between them. The CDR3 sequence: CASTDQRNSPLHF. For the CDR3, the DNA is TGTGCCAGCACCGACCAGAGAAATTCACCCCTCCACTTT.

This chain connects TRBV3-1 to TRBJ2-3, with no clear D. Between the trimmed V and J ends, which lost 2 bases and 2 bases, there was a span of 2 bases. The CDR3 extends over 12 amino acids. CDR1 LGHDT and CDR2 YNNKEL come from the germline V gene (reference sequence). Written as DNA, the CDR3 is TGTGCCAGCAGCCAAATCACAGATACGCAGTATTTT. Translation: CASSQITDTQYF.

This sequence joins TRBV11-2 and TRBJ1-2, with D possibly TRBD1 on 5 matching bases. Per germline, CDR1 SGHAT and CDR2 FQNNGV. The CDR3 has 15 residues. The V end was cut by 1 base, the J end by 4 bases, with 13 bases between. The CDR3 here is CASSLGPGPSYGYTF. The CDR3 bases are TGTGCCAGCAGCTTAGGTCCAGGGCCGTCCTATGGCTACACCTTC.

This clonotype showed up many times. The rearrangement uses TRBV4-1 and TRBJ2-1; 9 positions match TRBD2. Germline V CDR1 and CDR2: MGHRA, YSYEKL. The CDR3 runs to 15 residues. With 1 base clipped from V and 5 bases from J, the junction kept 3 bases outside the gene matches. The CDR3, as DNA: TGCGCCAGCAGCCAAGCTAGCGGGACCCACAATGAGCAGTTCTTC. Translating gives CASSQASGTHNEQFF.

This clonotype was detected ten times or more. The chain joins TRBV19 to TRBJ1-1; D gene ambiguous. The CDR3 contains 15 residues. The V and J ends lost 6 bases and 1 base respectively, with 15 bases between them. In germline, CDR1 is LNHDA, CDR2 SQIVND (reference sequence). This chain's CDR3 is CASSLPQLGNTEAFF. The CDR3 region has the DNA TGTGCCAGTAGCCTCCCCCAACTCGGGAACACTGAAGCTTTCTTT.

This clonotype was observed at least ten times. The chain uses TRBV9 and TRBJ2-6; no definite D call. The CDR3 length is 16 residues. CDR1 is SGDLS and CDR2 is YYNGEE in the germline V gene. Trimming stripped 4 bases from V and 0 bases from J, with 11 bases between. CDR3 residues: CASSLRPSSGANVLTF. CDR3 bases: TGTGCCAGCAGCTTAAGGCCGAGCTCTGGGGCCAACGTCCTGACTTTC. Full variable domain (remainder filled in from reference TRBV9 and TRBJ2-6): DSGVTQTPKHLITATGQRVTLRCSPRSGDLSVYWYQQSLDQGLQFLIQYYNGEERAKGNILERFSAQQFPDLHSELNLSSLELGDSALYFCASSLRPSSGANVLTFGAGSRLTVL.

The sample holds a few counts of this clonotype. The chain recombines TRBV9 with TRBJ1-2; 7 positions match TRBD1. This CDR3 has 16 amino acids. With V trimmed by 4 bases and J by 4 bases, 13 bases remained unmatched. CDR1 and CDR2 (germline): SGDLS, YYNGEE. CDR3 coding DNA: TGTGCCAGCAGCCCTAGGGGGCAATCAGGGTCCTATGGCTACACCTTC. It specifies CASSPRGQSGSYGYTF.

This clonotype was observed at least ten times. The chain recombines TRBV7-6 with TRBJ2-3; maybe TRBD1 (7 bases). V dropped 5 bases and J dropped 4 bases, with 13 bases sitting between them. CDR3 size: 14 residues. Germline V CDR1 and CDR2: SGHVS, FNYEAQ. The chain's CDR3 is CASSPTRGADTQYF. The CDR3 DNA reads TGTGCCAGCAGCCCGACCAGGGGGGCAGATACGCAGTATTTT.

This clonotype was recorded many times. The chain employs TRBV4-3 and TRBJ2-2; D tentatively reads TRBD1 or TRBD2 (5 bases each). The ends were cut back, 0 bases at V and 5 bases at J, with 10 bases in the middle. The germline V gene has CDR1 LGHNA and CDR2 YSLEER. CDR3 length: 15 residues. In DNA form, the CDR3 reads TGCGCCAGCAGCCAAGATATGGGGGTGACCGGGGAGCTGTTTTTT. Its protein is CASSQDMGVTGELFF.

V is TRBV20-1 and J is TRBJ2-2; the D is unclear. Per germline, CDR1 DFQATT and CDR2 SNEGSKA (reference sequence). This CDR3 is 16 amino acids long. Trimming took off 0 bases at V and 1 base at J, with 12 bases between the two ends. In DNA, the CDR3 is TGCAGTGCTAGAGACCTACGGACCGGGAACACCGGGGAGCTGTTTTTT. Amino acid sequence: CSARDLRTGNTGELFF.

This clonotype has at least ten counts. The chain employs TRBV7-8 and TRBJ1-2; D call uncertain. V lost 1 base and J lost 4, with 19 bases in between. The CDR3 contains 17 residues. The germline V gene encodes CDR1 SGHVS and CDR2 FQNEAQ. The CDR3 loop is CASSLDGSSGRGYGYTF. The CDR3 DNA reads TGTGCCAGCAGCTTAGACGGGTCCAGTGGTCGGGGCTATGGCTACACCTTC.

This clonotype was counted many times. The V gene is TRBV5-6, the J gene TRBJ2-6, with D uncertain. Trimming cost V 4 bases and J 0 bases, with 11 bases left between them. Germline V gene sequence: CDR1 SGHDT, CDR2 YYEEEE. The length of the CDR3 is 16 residues. The CDR3 loop reads CASSPGRLSGANVLTF. CDR3 DNA: TGTGCCAGCAGCCCCGGCCGCCTCTCTGGGGCCAACGTCCTGACTTTC. The variable domain in full, with the rest retrieved from reference TRBV5-6 and TRBJ2-6, is DAGVTQSPTHLIKTRGQQVTLRCSPKSGHDTVSWYQQALGQGPQFIFQYYEEEERQRGNFPDRFSGHQFPNYSSELNVNALLLGDSALYLCASSPGRLSGANVLTFGAGSRLTVL.

In DNA form, the CDR3 reads TGTGCCAGTAGTATTGGGCCACCCGACAGGGTCAATGAGCAGTTCTTC. As protein: CASSIGPPDRVNEQFF. This rearrangement joins TRBV19 to TRBJ2-1; the match to TRBD1 covers 7 bases. The J segment lost 6 bases and the V segment lost 3 bases, leaving 11 bases of the junction unmatched. CDR1 and CDR2 (germline): LNHDA, SQIVND (reference sequence). This CDR3 is built from 16 residues.

The chain employs TRBV6-6 and TRBJ2-2; TRBD1 matches at 10 bases. V dropped 8 bases and J dropped 6; count of bases not matched to a gene: 12. There are 16 residues in the CDR3. Germline V CDR1 and CDR2: MNHNY, SVGAGI (reference sequence). The CDR3 here is CASQQGGQGVAGELFF. The CDR3 DNA reads TGTGCCAGCCAGCAGGGCGGACAGGGGGTTGCCGGGGAGCTGTTTTTT.

With respect to this clonotype: This may come from a read error, since a much larger clone is one base off. The chain joins TRBV7-7 to TRBJ2-5; 8 nucleotides line up with TRBD1. This CDR3 has 15 amino acids. Germline values: CDR1 SSHAT, CDR2 FNYEAQ (reference sequence). The CDR3 loop is CASSPGTGTKETRYF. CDR3 DNA sequence: TGTGCTAGCAGCCCAGGGACAGGTACTAAAGAGACCCGGTACTTC.

This clonotype was found many times. The V call is TRBV12-3 or TRBV12-4, the J call TRBJ2-1; tentative D call: TRBD2 (6 bases). Trimming left V 6 bases short and J 5 bases short, with 14 bases between. CDR3 length equals 14 residues. CDR3 sequence reads: CASSGTQNDNEQFF. The CDR3 DNA reads as TGTGCCAGCAGCGGGACTCAAAATGACAATGAGCAGTTCTTC.

This clonotype has ten or more counts. This rearrangement joins TRBV4-2 to TRBJ1-3; 10 bases match TRBD1. The CDR3 length is 16 residues. Germline lookup yields CDR1 LGHNA and CDR2 YNFKEQ. The junction had 5 bases not matched to a gene; V was cut back by 4 bases and J by 2 bases. CDR3 in amino acids: CASSLGQGEAGNTIYF. Written as DNA, the CDR3 is TGTGCCAGCAGCCTCGGACAGGGGGAGGCTGGAAACACCATATATTTT.

This clonotype was recorded many times. The chain uses TRBV4-1 and TRBJ2-3; D is undetermined. This CDR3 has 16 residues. Germline V gives CDR1 MGHRA, CDR2 YSYEKL. Trimming left V 0 bases short and J 2 bases short, with 12 bases between. This chain's CDR3 is CASSQEKAPNTDTQYF. CDR3 sequence (DNA): TGCGCCAGCAGCCAAGAGAAAGCTCCGAACACAGATACGCAGTATTTT.

This clonotype appeared many times. The gene calls are TRBV11-2 and TRBJ1-1; 9 bases are a match to TRBD1. The CDR3 is 14 amino acids. Germline V lookup: CDR1 SGHAT, CDR2 FQNNGV. With 4 bases clipped from V and 4 bases from J, the junction kept 4 bases outside the gene matches. Written as DNA, the CDR3 is TGTGCCAGCAGCTCGGACAGGGGAGGCACTGAAGCTTTCTTT. As protein: CASSSDRGGTEAFF. The full variable domain, completed using reference TRBV11-2 and TRBJ1-1, is EAGVAQSPRYKIIEKRQSVAFWCNPISGHATLYWYQQILGQGPKLLIQFQNNGVVDDSQLPKDRFSAERLKGVDSTLKIQPAKLEDSAVYLCASSSDRGGTEAFFGQGTRLTVV.

The table lists this clonotype with many counts. The chain combines TRBV20-1 with TRBJ2-7; tentative D call: TRBD1 (6 bases). This CDR3 spans 16 amino acids. Germline CDR1 reads DFQATT; CDR2 reads SNEGSKA (reference sequence). V was pared by 5 bases and J by 2 bases, with 22 bases between. CDR3 coding DNA: TGCAGTGCTTCTCCTCTCCCCGGGACATCGGCCTACGAGCAGTACTTC. Its translation: CSASPLPGTSAYEQYF.

This clonotype rates as medium-sized. The V and J genes are TRBV5-5 and TRBJ2-1; a weak D match, TRBD1 (6 bases). The CDR3 is 14 residues long. Trimming cost V 0 bases and J 9 bases, with 13 bases left between them. CDR1 and CDR2 from the germline V gene are SGHKS and YYEKEE (reference sequence). CDR3 amino acids: CASSLGQGPSEQFF. CDR3 DNA: TGTGCCAGCAGCTTGGGGCAGGGGCCCAGTGAGCAGTTCTTC.

V and J are TRBV18 and TRBJ1-1, with D perhaps TRBD1 (6 bases). Germline V gene lookup returns CDR1 KGHSH and CDR2 LQKENI. V was trimmed by 6 bases and J by 1 base, leaving 15 bases between them. CDR3 length equals 15 residues. The DNA of the CDR3 is TGTGCCAGCTCGCAAGCTGGACAGACGAACACTGAAGCTTTCTTT. Its protein is CASSQAGQTNTEAFF.

About this clonotype: The DNA is omitted, as the CDR3 cannot be located on it reliably, and the CDR3 follows TCRdb's listing. The chain combines TRBV28 with TRBJ2-5. CDR1 and CDR2 (germline): MDHEN, SYDVKM. The CDR3 region is 12 residues in length, termini included. CDR3 amino acids: CASSPPVGVGNF.

This clonotype was seen repeatedly, ten times or more. The J gene is TRBJ1-4, the V gene TRBV28; D ambiguous. The CDR3 sequence is 15 residues long. Trimming stripped 5 bases from V and 3 bases from J, with 13 bases between. The germline V gene has CDR1 MDHEN and CDR2 SYDVKM. CDR3 nucleotide sequence: TGTGCCAGCAGTCCATCTGTTACACCTAATGAAAAACTGTTTTTT. Translation gives CASSPSVTPNEKLFF.

The table lists this clonotype with many counts. The chain recombines TRBV3-2 with TRBJ2-7; TRBD1 reflects the table's D call only, with no check against the DNA. TRBV3-2 is a recognized pseudogene. The CDR3 has 15 residues. The CDR3, as DNA: TGTGCCAGCAGCCAAGGGGGGACAGGGGCCTACGAGCAGTACTTC. As protein: CASSQGGTGAYEQYF.

This clonotype was detected many times. This chain joins TRBV20-1 and TRBJ1-2; D unclear. The CDR3 covers 14 residues. The ends were cut back, 4 bases at V and 4 bases at J, with 16 bases in the middle. The V gene's germline CDR1 is DFQATT and CDR2 SNEGSKA (reference sequence). CDR3 DNA: TGCAGTGCTATCCCGAAACGGACTAGCTATGGCTACACCTTC. This encodes CSAIPKRTSYGYTF.

This clonotype was counted ten times or more. This chain joins TRBV29-1 and TRBJ2-3; 7 bases line up with TRBD2. Germline V gives CDR1 SQVTM, CDR2 ANQGSEA. The length of the CDR3 is 16 residues. V trimming: 3 bases; J trimming: 1 base; junction bases outside the gene matches: 10. The CDR3 loop reads CSVDLVLSGGTDTQYF. The CDR3 DNA is TGCAGCGTTGATCTTGTCCTAAGCGGGGGCACAGATACGCAGTATTTT.

This clonotype has a count of ten or more. V usage is TRBV11-2 and J usage is TRBJ1-1, with a weak D call TRBD1 (6 bases). The CDR3 has 16 residues. With 6 bases removed from V and 1 base from J, the gap between germline ends came to 18 bases. Germline values: CDR1 SGHAT, CDR2 FQNNGV. CDR3 in DNA: TGTGCCAGCAGAGTTAGGTATAGGGGGGCGAACACTGAAGCTTTCTTT. This sequence encodes CASRVRYRGANTEAFF.

The table lists this clonotype with many counts. V and J are TRBV15 and TRBJ2-2; D not certain. Germline CDR1 is LNHNV and CDR2 is YYDKDF (reference sequence). Trimming shortened V by 6 bases and J by 4 bases, and 3 bases separated the two germline ends. The CDR3 is 11 residues long. CDR3 protein: CATRITGELFF. For the CDR3, the DNA is TGTGCCACCAGGATCACCGGGGAGCTGTTTTTT.

This clonotype was seen at least ten times. V and J are TRBV11-2 and TRBJ2-3; 10 bases align to TRBD1. J lost 5 bases, V lost 5 bases, and 7 bases had no gene match. Germline CDR1 SGHAT, CDR2 FQNNGV. CDR3 length equals 15 residues. The CDR3 sequence: CASSPRTGGVDTQYF. In DNA form, the CDR3 reads TGTGCCAGCAGCCCTAGGACAGGGGGAGTAGATACGCAGTATTTT.

This clonotype came up a few times. The V and J genes are TRBV24-1 and TRBJ2-7, with D possibly called TRBD1 or TRBD2 (5 bases each). The V gene lost 4 bases and the J gene lost 4 bases, with 13 bases spanning the gap. Germline CDR1 and CDR2: KGHDR and SFDVKD. The CDR3 sequence is 14 residues long. CDR3 protein: CATSDPGRPYEQYF. CDR3 nucleotide sequence: TGTGCCACCAGTGACCCGGGACGGCCTTACGAGCAGTACTTC.